Following are 32 T cell receptor beta chains from one sample sequenced in a study of cytomegalovirus exposure and HLA in healthy donors. The PCR had 60 Vbeta and 13 Jbeta primers. Sequencing was performed with immunoSEQ multiplex PCR; in TCRdb, only in-frame clones are kept and a portion is missing. The sample lists over 140,000 clones, 70% to 85% occurring once. The sample consisted of PBMCs. The receptors were gathered from a man under 40 in good health and CMV-seropositive.

V usage is TRBV7-2 and J usage is TRBJ2-6; D uncertain. Germline CDR1 SGHTA, CDR2 FQGNSA. The CDR3 loop spans 15 amino acids. The V end was cut by 5 bases, the J end by 0 bases, with 8 bases between. As DNA, the CDR3 is TGTGCCAGCAGCCTTACTCGCTCTGGGGCCAACGTCCTGACTTTC. Protein product: CASSLTRSGANVLTF.

This chain joins TRBV7-3 and TRBJ2-7; D perhaps matches TRBD1 (7 bases). Trimming cost V 4 bases and J 6 bases, with 22 bases left between them. Germline loops: CDR1 SGHTA, CDR2 FQGTGA. The length of the CDR3 is 16 residues. Here the CDR3 reads CASSSITMQGGCEQYF. The CDR3 nucleotides are TGTGCCAGCAGCTCGATAACGATGCAGGGGGGATGCGAGCAGTACTTC.

DNA of the CDR3: TGTGCCACCAGCAGATCAGACGGAGAAGAGACCCAGTACTTC. Translation: CATSRSDGEETQYF. The chain carries TRBV15 and TRBJ2-5; unclear D gene. Germline V gene sequence: CDR1 LNHNV, CDR2 YYDKDF (reference sequence). V shed 2 bases and J shed 3 bases, with 10 bases lying between them. This CDR3 comprises 14 residues.

In DNA, the CDR3 is TGTGCCAGCAGCGCCCCGACTAGTCCCGGGGAGCTGTTTTTT. This encodes CASSAPTSPGELFF. The rearrangement uses TRBV5-4 and TRBJ2-2, with a tentative D call TRBD2 (6 bases). V was clipped by 4 bases and J by 6 bases, with 13 bases between them. There are 14 residues in the CDR3. Germline CDR1 SGHNT, CDR2 YYREEE (reference sequence).

This clone has only one observation. J is TRBJ2-3 and V is TRBV5-1; perhaps TRBD2 as D (5 bases). Germline V gene lookup returns CDR1 SGHRS and CDR2 YFSETQ. Deletions cut 3 bases from V and 2 bases from J, with 10 bases between. The CDR3 extends over 14 amino acids. CDR3 nucleotides: TGCGCCAGCAGCTCGCTAGCCTCCACAGATACGCAGTATTTT. Amino acid sequence: CASSSLASTDTQYF.

DNA of the CDR3: TGTGCCAGCAGTGAACCACAGGGGGTTGGAACTGAAGCTTTCTTT. Its protein is CASSEPQGVGTEAFF. V usage is TRBV6-1 and J usage is TRBJ1-1, with 8 bases matching TRBD1. The CDR3 has 15 residues. V was pared by 2 bases and J by 5 bases, with 7 bases of the junction left unmatched. CDR1 and CDR2 (germline): MNHNS, SASEGT.

The CDR3 region has the DNA TGTGCCAGCAGCACCCGGGGACAGTTGATGCGAAACATTCAGTACTTC. This translates into CASSTRGQLMRNIQYF. The genes are TRBV5-5 and TRBJ2-4; 7 positions match TRBD1. Germline V CDR1 and CDR2: SGHKS, YYEKEE (reference sequence). CDR3 size: 16 residues. V lost 4 bases to trimming and J lost 6 bases; unmatched junction nucleotides: 13.

The V gene is TRBV30, the J gene TRBJ2-5; D might be TRBD1 (5 bases). The better agreement between TRBJ2-7 and the DNA end casts doubt on the J call. CDR3 length: 11 residues. The V gene's germline CDR1 is GTSNPN and CDR2 SVGIG (reference sequence). CDR3 DNA: TGTGCCTGCGCCCAGGGTGACGAGCAGTACTTC. Residues: CACAQGDEQYF.

This chain joins TRBV5-1 and TRBJ1-1; D perhaps matches TRBD1 (5 bases). Germline V gene lookup returns CDR1 SGHRS and CDR2 YFSETQ. The ends were cut back, 6 bases at V and 4 bases at J, with 16 bases in the middle. This CDR3 region has 14 residues. CDR3: CASTDLGHATEAFF. Written as DNA, the CDR3 is TGCGCCAGCACTGATCTGGGGCATGCCACTGAAGCTTTCTTT.

The CDR3 sequence: CASSQVARGRGPNEQFF. In DNA form, the CDR3 reads TGCGCCAGCAGCCAAGTCGCGCGCGGGAGGGGTCCCAATGAGCAGTTCTTC. J is TRBJ2-1 and V is TRBV4-1; 9 bases match TRBD2. This CDR3 contains 17 residues. Germline CDR1 is MGHRA and CDR2 is YSYEKL. The V gene end was trimmed by 1 base and the J gene end by 6 bases; junction bases not matched to a gene: 10.

The chain recombines TRBV6-1 with TRBJ2-3; D remains unclear. The CDR3 is 15 amino acids. Germline lookup yields CDR1 MNHNS and CDR2 SASEGT. The V and J ends lost 4 bases and 2 bases respectively, with 13 bases between them. The chain's CDR3 is CASSGLTQYTDTQYF. CDR3 nucleotide sequence: TGTGCCAGCAGTGGACTCACACAATACACAGATACGCAGTATTTT.

The CDR3 nucleotides read TGTGCCAGTAGCGTTCTCAACAGGGGTGACAATCAGCCCCAGCATTTT. This encodes CASSVLNRGDNQPQHF. The chain couples TRBV19 to TRBJ1-5, with TRBD1 matching 7 bases. This CDR3 is built from 16 residues. V lost 6 bases, J lost 3 bases, and 11 bases stayed unmatched. CDR1 and CDR2 from the germline V gene are LNHDA and SQIVND (reference sequence). The full variable domain, rest sourced from reference TRBV19 and TRBJ1-5, is DGGITQSPKYLFRKEGQNVTLSCEQNLNHDAMYWYRQDPGQGLRLIYYSQIVNDFQKGDIAEGYSVSREKKESFPLTVTSAQKNPTAFYLCASSVLNRGDNQPQHFGDGTRLSIL.

The sample holds a few counts of this clone. The chain recombines TRBV6-5 with TRBJ1-5; D unclear. Germline-derived CDR1 and CDR2 are MNHEY and SVGAGI. The germline V and J ends were trimmed by 5 bases and 10 bases, with 15 bases remaining between them. The CDR3 sequence is 13 residues long. The CDR3 sequence is CASSEARRGPQHF. The CDR3 DNA sequence: TGTGCCAGCAGTGAAGCGAGGCGTGGACCCCAGCATTTT.

The genes are TRBV27 and TRBJ2-5, with D perhaps TRBD2 (7 bases). The germline V gene encodes CDR1 MNHEY and CDR2 SMNVEV (reference sequence). V lost 6 bases, J lost 4 bases, and 12 bases lay in between. The CDR3 consists of 13 residues. The CDR3: CASREGGGETQYF. DNA for the CDR3: TGTGCCAGCAGGGAGGGGGGGGGAGAGACCCAGTACTTC.

The rearrangement joins TRBV28 to TRBJ2-3, with D perhaps matching TRBD2 (5 bases). V was cut by 3 bases and J by 5 bases, with 15 bases left in between. Per the germline V gene, CDR1 is MDHEN and CDR2 is SYDVKM. The CDR3 loop spans 15 amino acids. In nucleotides, the CDR3 is TGTGCCAGCAGTTTCGGGATAGCTAAAGGAGATACGCAGTATTTT. Its translation is CASSFGIAKGDTQYF. The whole variable domain, filled in from reference TRBV28 and TRBJ2-3, reads DVKVTQSSRYLVKRTGEKVFLECVQDMDHENMFWYRQDPGLGLRLIYFSYDVKMKEKGDIPEGYSVSREKKERFSLILESASTNQTSMYLCASSFGIAKGDTQYFGPGTRLTVL.

The chain combines TRBV11-3 with TRBJ1-6, with 7 bases identical to TRBD1. The CDR3 spans 14 residues. CDR1 is SGHNT, CDR2 YENEEA, per germline. V gave up 5 bases and J gave up 7 bases; unmatched junction bases: 5. CDR3 bases: TGTGCCAGCAGCCCCGGGACAGTAAATTCACCCCTCCACTTT. Encoded protein: CASSPGTVNSPLHF.

The rearrangement joins TRBV19 to TRBJ1-1, with D possibly matching TRBD1 (5 bases). This CDR3 is built from 14 residues. With 7 bases removed from V and 2 bases from J, the gap between germline ends came to 14 bases. The germline gives CDR1 LNHDA, CDR2 SQIVND (reference sequence). CDR3 in DNA: TGTGCCAGTATCCATAGGGGAGGCAACACTGAAGCTTTCTTT. Its protein product is CASIHRGGNTEAFF.

The chain couples TRBV5-4 to TRBJ2-5; TRBD2 matches at 10 bases. CDR1 SGHNT and CDR2 YYREEE come from the germline V gene (reference sequence). The CDR3 is made up of 15 amino acids. J gave up 1 base and V 1 base, and 1 base lay outside the gene matches. The CDR3 spells CASSLTSGVQETQYF. CDR3 sequence (DNA): TGTGCCAGCAGCTTGACTAGCGGGGTCCAAGAGACCCAGTACTTC.

This chain connects TRBV18 to TRBJ2-7, with 7 bases identical to TRBD1. The ends lost 3 bases at V and 2 bases at J; junction bases unmatched: 10. Germline values: CDR1 KGHSH, CDR2 LQKENI. The CDR3 is made up of 16 amino acids. CDR3 protein: CASSPNQDRVPYEQYF. CDR3 DNA: TGTGCCAGCTCACCGAACCAAGACAGGGTGCCCTACGAGCAGTACTTC.

The chain carries TRBV6-1 and TRBJ1-1; no reliable D call. Germline V gene sequence: CDR1 MNHNS, CDR2 SASEGT. Trimming cost V 3 bases and J 0 bases, with 5 bases left between them. CDR3 length: 13 residues. The CDR3 is CASSDDMNTEAFF. In nucleotides, the CDR3 is TGTGCCAGCAGTGATGACATGAACACTGAAGCTTTCTTT.

CDR3 nucleotides: TGTGCCAGCAGTGGGGGGGGGAGGAGCGACGAGCAGTACTTC. The encoded protein is CASSGGGRSDEQYF. V usage is TRBV28 and J usage is TRBJ2-7; TRBD2 agrees at 7 bases. Germline V CDR1 and CDR2: MDHEN, SYDVKM. Trimming took 5 bases from V and 5 from J; bases not matched to a gene: 9. The CDR3 loop spans 14 amino acids.

V and J are TRBV2 and TRBJ2-1, with TRBD1 identical over 12 bases. The V segment lost 7 bases and the J segment 7 bases; nucleotides outside the gene matches: 8. There are 15 residues in the CDR3. Germline V lookup: CDR1 SNHLY, CDR2 FYNNEI. This CDR3 reads CASTKGQGAANEQFF. DNA for the CDR3: TGTGCCAGCACTAAGGGACAGGGGGCGGCAAATGAGCAGTTCTTC.

J is TRBJ1-2 and V is TRBV18, with D possibly being TRBD1 (5 bases). CDR3 length: 15 residues. Germline CDR1 and CDR2: KGHSH and LQKENI. V gave up 3 bases and J gave up 2 bases, with 13 bases separating them. Written as DNA, the CDR3 is TGTGCCAGCTCACCTGGAGGGGCGCGGAACTATGGCTACACCTTC. Encoded protein: CASSPGGARNYGYTF.

The chain carries TRBV9 and TRBJ1-2; 8 bases align to TRBD1. After removal of 3 bases from V and 0 bases from J, the junction contained 4 bases not matched to a gene. There are 15 residues in the CDR3. In germline, CDR1 is SGDLS, CDR2 YYNGEE. The CDR3 loop reads CASSAGQGPNYGYTF. CDR3 coding DNA: TGTGCCAGCAGCGCAGGACAGGGCCCTAACTATGGCTACACCTTC.

This chain uses TRBV7-9 with TRBJ2-4; 14 positions agree with TRBD2. The CDR3 spans 17 residues. The germline V gene has CDR1 SEHNR and CDR2 FQNEAQ (reference sequence). With 5 bases clipped from V and 0 bases from J, the junction kept 3 bases outside the gene matches. CDR3 protein: CASSGTSGSLAKNIQYF. The DNA for the CDR3 is TGTGCCAGCAGCGGGACTAGCGGGAGCCTAGCCAAAAACATTCAGTACTTC.

CDR3 in amino acids: CASSEMVRTLYGYTF. The CDR3 bases are TGTGCCAGCAGTGAAATGGTTAGGACTCTCTATGGCTACACCTTC. The chain employs TRBV6-1 and TRBJ1-2; no clear D gene. Per the germline V gene, CDR1 is MNHNS and CDR2 is SASEGT. V was pared by 2 bases and J by 4 bases, with 14 bases between. This CDR3 has 15 amino acids.

The V call is TRBV27, the J call TRBJ1-5; no clear D. The V end lost 3 bases, the J end lost 7 bases, and 7 bases lay between the germline ends. The CDR3 is 12 residues long. Germline CDR1 reads MNHEY; CDR2 reads SMNVEV (reference sequence). CDR3 DNA: TGTGCCAGCAGTTTCCGGGGACAGCCCCAGCATTTT. This encodes CASSFRGQPQHF.

The chain is built from TRBV11-2 and TRBJ2-5, with TRBD2 matching 8 bases. This CDR3 has 14 residues. V trimming: 1 base; J trimming: 5 bases; junction bases outside the gene matches: 3. From germline, CDR1 is SGHAT and CDR2 FQNNGV. CDR3 loop: CASSLGPSGETQYF. Written as DNA, the CDR3 is TGTGCCAGCAGCTTAGGGCCTAGCGGGGAGACCCAGTACTTC.

This chain uses TRBV6-5 with TRBJ2-2, with 8 bases that match TRBD2. Trimming cost V 6 bases and J 3 bases; bases outside gene matches: 6. Germline CDR1 is MNHEY and CDR2 is SVGAGI. This CDR3 has 15 residues. In nucleotides, the CDR3 is TGTGCCAGCAGGGAGCGGGGGCCTGACACCGGGGAGCTGTTTTTT. It codes for CASRERGPDTGELFF.

This clone occurred once. V and J are TRBV18 and TRBJ1-2, with a tentative D call TRBD1 (5 bases). V was shortened by 2 bases and J by 2 bases, with 9 bases between the two germline ends. The CDR3 has 14 residues. Per germline, CDR1 KGHSH and CDR2 LQKENI. CDR3 sequence (DNA): TGTGCCAGCTCACCATTAGACAGCAACTATGGCTACACCTTC. Encoded protein: CASSPLDSNYGYTF. Together with reference TRBV18 and TRBJ1-2, the CDR3 gives the full variable domain: NAGVMQNPRHLVRRRGQEARLRCSPMKGHSHVYWYRQLPEEGLKFMVYLQKENIIDESGMPKERFSAEFPKEGPSILRIQQVVRGDSAAYFCASSPLDSNYGYTFGSGTRLTVV.

V and J are TRBV2 and TRBJ2-7, with 8 bases that match TRBD2. The CDR3 is 15 amino acids. Germline values: CDR1 SNHLY, CDR2 FYNNEI. Germline trimming cut 6 bases from V and 2 bases from J; bases unmatched to any gene: 9. CDR3 DNA sequence: TGTGCCAGCAGGGTGGGGCTAGCGGGTACCTACGAGCAGTACTTC. Its translation: CASRVGLAGTYEQYF.

This rearrangement joins TRBV5-4 to TRBJ2-5; 7 bases agree with TRBD1. Germline V gene data show CDR1 as SGHNT and CDR2 as YYREEE (reference sequence). The CDR3 runs to 15 residues. V lost 4 bases and J lost 4; bases outside the gene matches: 10. Here the CDR3 reads CASSTPTGLRETQYF. The DNA of the CDR3 is TGTGCCAGCAGCACCCCGACAGGGTTAAGAGAGACCCAGTACTTC.